The 7 T cell receptor beta chains given below trace back to one sample, sequenced in a study of T cell changes during pregnancy in multiple sclerosis. Assay used: immunoSEQ multiplex PCR; TCRdb lists only in-frame clones, some missing. The sample has 100,000 or so clones; 92% are singletons. The sample was peripheral blood, taken after pregnancy. The receptor set was obtained from a female donor with multiple sclerosis, enrolled in a pregnancy study.

The chain uses TRBV11-2 and TRBJ2-3; 11 bases fit TRBD2. This CDR3 is built from 17 residues. V gave up 5 bases and J gave up 0 bases; unmatched junction bases: 7. CDR1 SGHAT and CDR2 FQNNGV come from the germline V gene. In nucleotides, the CDR3 is TGTGCCAGCAGCCAAGGGACTAGCGGTGGCAGCACAGATACGCAGTATTTT. The encoded protein is CASSQGTSGGSTDTQYF. The full variable domain, with the rest looked up from reference TRBV11-2 and TRBJ2-3, is EAGVAQSPRYKIIEKRQSVAFWCNPISGHATLYWYQQILGQGPKLLIQFQNNGVVDDSQLPKDRFSAERLKGVDSTLKIQPAKLEDSAVYLCASSQGTSGGSTDTQYFGPGTRLTVL.

The chain joins TRBV28 to TRBJ1-5; D perhaps matches TRBD1 (6 bases). The germline V gene encodes CDR1 MDHEN and CDR2 SYDVKM. Trimming pared 2 bases from V and 0 bases from J, leaving 8 bases between. The CDR3 sequence is 15 residues long. DNA of the CDR3: TGTGCCAGCAGTTTAACAGGGTATAGCAATCAGCCCCAGCATTTT. Amino acid sequence: CASSLTGYSNQPQHF.

The rearrangement joins TRBV6-6 to TRBJ1-4, with a tentative D call TRBD1 (5 bases). V lost 1 base and J 8 bases, leaving 11 bases between the germline ends. Looked up from germline, CDR1 is MNHNY and CDR2 is SVGAGI (reference sequence). CDR3 length: 14 residues. CDR3 sequence reads: CASSYFLRGEKLFF. CDR3 coding DNA: TGTGCCAGCAGTTACTTTTTGCGGGGCGAAAAACTGTTTTTT.

This clone was observed once. The V gene is TRBV5-4, the J gene TRBJ1-1, with a tentative D call TRBD1 (6 bases). V was pared by 4 bases and J by 3 bases, with 16 bases between. Germline CDR1 reads SGHNT; CDR2 reads YYREEE (reference sequence). This CDR3 is built from 15 residues. CDR3 in DNA: TGTGCCAGCAGCAGCCCGGGACACAGGGACACTGAAGCTTTCTTT. It codes for CASSSPGHRDTEAFF.

V and J are TRBV5-1 and TRBJ2-3; no clear D gene. The CDR3 covers 15 residues. Germline V gives CDR1 SGHRS, CDR2 YFSETQ. V was clipped by 1 base and J by 4 bases, with 13 bases between them. The CDR3 sequence: CASSLTAPGPDTQYF. DNA for the CDR3: TGCGCCAGCAGCTTGACAGCTCCAGGTCCAGATACGCAGTATTTT.

The chain employs TRBV30 and TRBJ1-1; D remains unclear. There are 14 residues in the CDR3. V was trimmed by 2 bases and J by 1 base, leaving 11 bases between them. CDR1 and CDR2 (germline): GTSNPN, SVGIG (reference sequence). CDR3: CAWSFSLRNTEAFF. CDR3 nucleotides: TGTGCCTGGAGTTTTTCTCTGAGGAACACTGAAGCTTTCTTT. Full variable domain (rest looked up from reference TRBV30 and TRBJ1-1): SQTIHQWPATLVQPVGSPLSLECTVEGTSNPNLYWYRQAAGRGLQLLFYSVGIGQISSEVPQNLSASRPQDRQFILSSKKLLLSDSGFYLCAWSFSLRNTEAFFGQGTRLTVV.

The CDR3 loop is CASSLGRQGAVQPQHF. In DNA form, the CDR3 reads TGTGCCAGCAGCTTAGGTAGACAGGGGGCTGTTCAGCCCCAGCATTTT. This sequence joins TRBV7-8 and TRBJ1-5, with TRBD1 matching over 10 bases. CDR1 and CDR2 (germline): SGHVS, FQNEAQ. The V and J ends lost 1 base and 6 bases, in that order; junction bases with no gene match: 6. This CDR3 spans 16 amino acids.